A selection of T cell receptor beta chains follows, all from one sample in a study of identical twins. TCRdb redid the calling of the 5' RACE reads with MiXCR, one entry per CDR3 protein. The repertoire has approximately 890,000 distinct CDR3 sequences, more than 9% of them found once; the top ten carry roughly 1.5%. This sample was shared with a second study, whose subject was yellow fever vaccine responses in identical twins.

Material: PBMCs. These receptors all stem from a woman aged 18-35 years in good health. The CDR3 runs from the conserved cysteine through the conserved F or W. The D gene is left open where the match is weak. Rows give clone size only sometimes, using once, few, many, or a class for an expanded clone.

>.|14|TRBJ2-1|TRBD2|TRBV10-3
CAIYSGSNYNEQFF
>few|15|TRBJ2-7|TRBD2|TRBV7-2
CASSPTGLAPYEQYF
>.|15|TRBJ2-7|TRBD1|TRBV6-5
CASSYSGTGSHEQYF
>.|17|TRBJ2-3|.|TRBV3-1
CASSQDVGAGSTDTQYF
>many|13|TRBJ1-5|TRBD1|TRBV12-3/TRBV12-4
CASRSRGAQPQHF
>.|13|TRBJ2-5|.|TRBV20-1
CSARPQGKETQYF
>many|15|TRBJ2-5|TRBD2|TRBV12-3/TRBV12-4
CASSFWGGGEETQYF
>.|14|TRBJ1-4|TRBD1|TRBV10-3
CAISSGQNNEKLFF
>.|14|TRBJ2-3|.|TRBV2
CASKMGRSTDTQYF
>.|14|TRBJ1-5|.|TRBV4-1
CASSAGFRDQPQHF
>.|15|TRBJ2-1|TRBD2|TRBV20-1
CSATGRGLATYEQFF
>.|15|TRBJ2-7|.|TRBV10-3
CAISVGQEGDYEQYF
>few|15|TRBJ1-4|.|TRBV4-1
CASSPASERGEKLFF
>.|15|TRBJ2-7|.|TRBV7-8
CASSFGRNPHYEQYF
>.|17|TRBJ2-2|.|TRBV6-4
CASSDSGLARNTGELFF
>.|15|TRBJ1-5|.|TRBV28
CASSLLAVRVEPQHF
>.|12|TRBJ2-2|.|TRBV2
CASSAWAGELFF
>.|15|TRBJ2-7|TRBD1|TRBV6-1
CASTRRGTGPYEQYF
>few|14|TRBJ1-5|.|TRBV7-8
CASSTRDAAQPQHF
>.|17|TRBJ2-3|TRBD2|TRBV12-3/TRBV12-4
CASSLVAGGGSTDTQYF
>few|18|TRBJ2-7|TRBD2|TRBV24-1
CATSDFRPGTSGGYEQYF
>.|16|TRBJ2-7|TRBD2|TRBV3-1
CASSQMMRLAGDEQYF
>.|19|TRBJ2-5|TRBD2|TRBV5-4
CASSLEVYVRGVPQETQYF
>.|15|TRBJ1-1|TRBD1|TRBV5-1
CASRPTGTVNTEAFF
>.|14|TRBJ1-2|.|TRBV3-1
CASSQDFTVYGYTF
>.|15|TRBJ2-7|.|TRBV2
CASSERGRGSYEQYF
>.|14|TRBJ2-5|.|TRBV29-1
CSVGAGATQETQYF
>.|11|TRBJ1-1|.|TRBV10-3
CAITSGTEAFF
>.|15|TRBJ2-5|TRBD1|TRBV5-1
CASRSPGQAKETQYF
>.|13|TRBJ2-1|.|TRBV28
CASIQKGDDEQFF
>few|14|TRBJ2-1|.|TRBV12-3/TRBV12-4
CASSLPGPSNEQFF
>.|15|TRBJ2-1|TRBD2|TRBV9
CASSVSGTSYNEQFF
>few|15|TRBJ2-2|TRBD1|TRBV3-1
CASSLNRGKSGELFF
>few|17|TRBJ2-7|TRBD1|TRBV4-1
CASSQVPGTGVSYEQYF
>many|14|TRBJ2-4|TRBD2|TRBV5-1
CASSSLSGKDIQYF
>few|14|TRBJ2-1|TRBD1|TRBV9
CASSPWTGVGEQFF
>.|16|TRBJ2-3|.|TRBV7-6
CASSSSGGLDTDTQYF
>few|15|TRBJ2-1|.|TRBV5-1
CASSLAVGVYNEQFF
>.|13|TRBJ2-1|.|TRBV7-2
CASSLADIGEQFF
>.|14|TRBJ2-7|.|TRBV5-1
CASSFRTDAYEQYF
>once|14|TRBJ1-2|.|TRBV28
CASSLGTDYGGYTF
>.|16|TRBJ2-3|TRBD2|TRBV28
CASSLSSGANTDTQYF
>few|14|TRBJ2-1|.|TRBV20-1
CSARASRTYNEQFF
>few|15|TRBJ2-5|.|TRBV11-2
CASSLEVGYQETQYF
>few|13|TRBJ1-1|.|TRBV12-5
CASGLESSAEAFF
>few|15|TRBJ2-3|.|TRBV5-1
CASSPAGPRTDTQYF
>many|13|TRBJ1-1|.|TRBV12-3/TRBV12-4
CASSLIKNTEAFF